The T cell receptor beta chain under discussion was sequenced for a study of blood T cell repertoires in COVID-19. About the study: Both acute and convalescent COVID-19 samples were obtained from the United States, Italy and Spain. PBMCs, B-cell-depleted T cells, or T cells were the source of the cDNA or gDNA that made up the material.

Per the authors' pipeline: Nucleated cell number was recorded as an estimate derived from reference gene primer amplification. Clones were read by immunoSEQ multiplex PCR, and TCRdb kept only the in-frame ones, dropping some. The DNA gave D and trimming, while V, J and clone size come from that table. The sample lists 99,000 or so clones; roughly 82% were seen once. The CDR3 loop spans 12 amino acids. Trimming took off 3 bases at V and 8 bases at J, with 8 bases between the two ends. Germline lookup yields CDR1 SGHTA and CDR2 FQGNSA. V is TRBV7-2 and J is TRBJ2-1; no reliable D call. Sequencing was performed on peripheral blood. The receptor comes from a man aged 60 to 69 with acute or convalescent COVID-19. DNA for the CDR3: TGTGCCAGCAGCTTGAGGTGGGATGAGCAGTTCTTC. This codes for CASSLRWDEQFF.